This section outlines one T cell receptor (beta chain) sequence together with its context. The antigen is undetermined. TCRdb's copy holds only in-frame clones and misses some; the assay was immunoSEQ multiplex PCR. The sample lists under 30,000 clones; 65% to 75% were seen once. This sample is part of a study of early stage breast cancer tumors. Study results and caveats: Blood repertoires resembled normal breast more than tumor.

The CDR3 contains 15 residues. Looked up from germline, CDR1 is SGHRS and CDR2 is YFSETQ. The germline V and J ends were trimmed by 2 bases and 5 bases, with 13 bases remaining between them. V gene TRBV5-1 combines with J gene TRBJ2-2; perhaps TRBD1 as D (7 bases). Sequencing used blood. This receptor was identified in a person between 45 and 65 years old with breast cancer. CDR3 sequence reads: CASSFLQGGTGELFF. The CDR3 DNA sequence: TGCGCCAGCAGCTTCCTCCAGGGGGGAACCGGGGAGCTGTTTTTT.